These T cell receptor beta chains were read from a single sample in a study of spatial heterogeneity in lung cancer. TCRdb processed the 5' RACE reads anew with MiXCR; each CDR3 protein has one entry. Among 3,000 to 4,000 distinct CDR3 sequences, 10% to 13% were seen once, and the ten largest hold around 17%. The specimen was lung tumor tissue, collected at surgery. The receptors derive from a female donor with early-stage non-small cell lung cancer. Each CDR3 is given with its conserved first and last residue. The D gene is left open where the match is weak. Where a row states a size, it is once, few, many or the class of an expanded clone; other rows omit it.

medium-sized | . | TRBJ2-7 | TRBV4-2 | TGTGCCAGCAGCCAAGATCTCGATCCCGACGAGCAGTACTTC | CASSQDLDPDEQYF
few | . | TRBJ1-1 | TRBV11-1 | TGTGCCAGCAGCACCCTACAGGGATTAGCTTTCTTT | CASSTLQGLAFF
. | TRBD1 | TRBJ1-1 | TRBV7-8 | TGTGCCAGCAGCTGGCTCTCCGGGACAGGAGAAGCTTTCTTT | CASSWLSGTGEAFF
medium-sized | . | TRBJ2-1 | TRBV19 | TGTGCCAGTAGTTTGGGGCGCAGGGGTGAGCAGTTCTTC | CASSLGRRGEQFF
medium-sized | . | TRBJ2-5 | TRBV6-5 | TGTGCCAGTAGGTCAGGGGACACCGAGACCCAGTACTTC | CASRSGDTETQYF
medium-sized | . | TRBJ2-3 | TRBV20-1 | TGCAGTGCGGTGGTCGGAGGGGCCGCTAGCACAGATACGCAGTATTTT | CSAVVGGAASTDTQYF
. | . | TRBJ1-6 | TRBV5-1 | TGCGCCAGCAGCATGGACAGTTCGATATCACCCCTCCACTTT | CASSMDSSISPLHF
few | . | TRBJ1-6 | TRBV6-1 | TGTGCCAGCATAGCAGAGAATTATAATTCACCCCTCCACTTT | CASIAENYNSPLHF
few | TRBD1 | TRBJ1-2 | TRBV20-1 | TGCAGTGCTAGAGATCGGGTGCCAGGGGGCAGCGATGGCTACACCTTC | CSARDRVPGGSDGYTF
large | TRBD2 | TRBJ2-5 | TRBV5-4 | TGTGCCAGCAGCTTAAGGACTAGCGGGGCCGAGACCCAGTACTTC | CASSLRTSGAETQYF
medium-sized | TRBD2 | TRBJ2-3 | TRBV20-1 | TGCAGTGCTGGGTCGGGGGGGCCGGTAGATACGCAGTATTTT | CSAGSGGPVDTQYF
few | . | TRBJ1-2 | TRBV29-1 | TGCAGCGGACGTCGGGCAGAGTATGGCTACACCTTC | CSGRRAEYGYTF
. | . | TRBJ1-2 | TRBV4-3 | TGCGCCAGCAGCCAAGTGATTGGGGGGCCCCAGGGCTACACCTTC | CASSQVIGGPQGYTF
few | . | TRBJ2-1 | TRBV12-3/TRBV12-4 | TGTGCCAGCAGTTTAGGGCAAAACAATGAGCAGTTCTTC | CASSLGQNNEQFF
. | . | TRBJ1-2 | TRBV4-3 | TGCGCCAGCAGCCAGGGAGGACTCTATGGCTACACCTTC | CASSQGGLYGYTF
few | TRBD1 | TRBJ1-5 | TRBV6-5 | TGTGCCAGTAGCGGGACAGACAATCAGCCCCAGCATTTT | CASSGTDNQPQHF
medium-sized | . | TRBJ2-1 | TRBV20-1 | TGCAGTGCTGCGGAAGGTCGGGCAGGGTACAATGAGCAGTTCTTC | CSAAEGRAGYNEQFF